Below, one T cell receptor beta chain is given with its context. Assay: immunoSEQ multiplex PCR; the TCRdb copy retains only in-frame clones and omits some. Of over 300,000 clones listed, around 83% were seen once; the top ten hold roughly 1.2%. This entry belongs to a study of blood T cell repertoires in COVID-19. Germline CDR1 is SEHNR and CDR2 is FQNEAQ (reference sequence). J was trimmed by 0 bases and V by 6 bases; bases with no gene match: 6. The CDR3 is 16 amino acids. Sequences were obtained from peripheral blood. The chain couples TRBV7-9 to TRBJ2-3; TRBD2 agrees at 10 bases. This clonotype originated in a woman in her forties or fifties with acute or convalescent COVID-19. The CDR3 DNA is TGTGCCAGCAGGCCCCTAGCGGGGGTCAGCACAGATACGCAGTATTTT. Encoded protein: CASRPLAGVSTDTQYF.